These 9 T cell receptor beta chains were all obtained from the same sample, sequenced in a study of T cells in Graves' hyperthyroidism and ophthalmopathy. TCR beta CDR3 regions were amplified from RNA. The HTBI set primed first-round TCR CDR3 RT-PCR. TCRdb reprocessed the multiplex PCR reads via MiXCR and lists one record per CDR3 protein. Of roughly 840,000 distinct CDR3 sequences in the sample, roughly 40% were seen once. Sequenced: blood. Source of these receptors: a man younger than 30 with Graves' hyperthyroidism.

CDR3 sequence: CASSSTLGETEQYF. For the CDR3, the DNA is TGTGCCAGCAGCTCCACCCTCGGGGAAACCGAGCAGTACTTC. This sequence joins TRBV5-6 and TRBJ2-7; perhaps TRBD2 as D (5 bases). CDR1 and CDR2 (germline): SGHDT, YYEEEE. The germline V and J ends were trimmed by 3 bases and 6 bases, with 16 bases remaining between them. CDR3 size: 14 residues.

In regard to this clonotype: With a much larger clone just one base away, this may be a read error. This CDR3 reads CSATSRMARAYEQYF. CDR3 DNA: TGCAGTGCTACCTCGAGGATGGCACGGGCCTACGAGCAGTACTTC. The chain employs TRBV20-1 and TRBJ2-7; no firm D call. This CDR3 comprises 15 residues. V was shortened by 4 bases and J by 2 bases, with 18 bases between the two germline ends. Germline assignment: CDR1 DFQATT and CDR2 SNEGSKA (reference sequence).

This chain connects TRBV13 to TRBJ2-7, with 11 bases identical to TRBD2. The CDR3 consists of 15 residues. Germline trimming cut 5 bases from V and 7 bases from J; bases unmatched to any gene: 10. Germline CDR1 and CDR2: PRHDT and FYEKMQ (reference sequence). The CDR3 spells CASSRPSSGGREQYF. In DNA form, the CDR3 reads TGTGCCAGCAGCCGCCCCTCTAGCGGGGGGAGGGAGCAGTACTTC. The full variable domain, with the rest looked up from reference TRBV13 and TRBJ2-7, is AAGVIQSPRHLIKEKRETATLKCYPIPRHDTVYWYQQGPGQDPQFLISFYEKMQSDKGSIPDRFSAQQFSDYHSELNMSSLELGDSALYFCASSRPSSGGREQYFGPGTRLTVT.

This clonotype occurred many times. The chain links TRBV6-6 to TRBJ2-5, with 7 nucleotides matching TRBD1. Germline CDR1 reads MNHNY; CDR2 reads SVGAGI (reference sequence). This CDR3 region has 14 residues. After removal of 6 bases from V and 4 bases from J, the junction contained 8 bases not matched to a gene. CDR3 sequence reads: CASSPRRQGETQYF. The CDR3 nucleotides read TGTGCCAGCAGCCCAAGGCGACAGGGAGAGACCCAGTACTTC.

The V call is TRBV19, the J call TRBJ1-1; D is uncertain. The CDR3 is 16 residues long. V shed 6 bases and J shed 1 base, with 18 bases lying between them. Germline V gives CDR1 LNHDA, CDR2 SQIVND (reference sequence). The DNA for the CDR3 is TGTGCCAGTAGCTATAGGGAGGGCGGCCGGAACACTGAAGCTTTCTTT. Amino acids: CASSYREGGRNTEAFF.

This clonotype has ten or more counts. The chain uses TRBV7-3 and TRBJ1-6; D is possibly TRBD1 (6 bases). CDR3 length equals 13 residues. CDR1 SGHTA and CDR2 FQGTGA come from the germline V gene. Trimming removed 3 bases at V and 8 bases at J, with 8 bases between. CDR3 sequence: CASSLGGHSPLHF. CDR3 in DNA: TGTGCCAGCAGCTTGGGGGGCCATTCACCCCTCCACTTT.

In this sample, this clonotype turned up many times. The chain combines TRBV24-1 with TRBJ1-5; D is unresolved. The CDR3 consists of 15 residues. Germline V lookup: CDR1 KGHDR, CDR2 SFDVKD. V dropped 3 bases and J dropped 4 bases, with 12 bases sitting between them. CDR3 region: CATSDPGLGNQPQHF. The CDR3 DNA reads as TGTGCCACCAGTGATCCAGGACTCGGGAATCAGCCCCAGCATTTT.

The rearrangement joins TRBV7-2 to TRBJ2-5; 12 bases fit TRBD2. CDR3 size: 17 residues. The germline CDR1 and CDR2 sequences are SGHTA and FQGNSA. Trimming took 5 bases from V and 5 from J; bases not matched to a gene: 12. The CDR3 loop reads CASSAGTSGPRGETQYF. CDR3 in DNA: TGTGCCAGCAGCGCCGGGACTAGCGGGCCTCGGGGGGAGACCCAGTACTTC.

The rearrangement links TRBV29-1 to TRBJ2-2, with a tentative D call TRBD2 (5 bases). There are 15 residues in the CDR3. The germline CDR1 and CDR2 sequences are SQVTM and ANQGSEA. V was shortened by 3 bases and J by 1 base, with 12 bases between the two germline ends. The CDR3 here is CSVESGLRNTGELFF. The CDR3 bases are TGCAGCGTTGAGAGTGGACTTCGGAACACCGGGGAGCTGTTTTTT.